The next 29 T cell receptor beta chains were all read from a single sample in a study of T-cell memory formation after mild COVID-19 (dated by TCRdb to about 2021). Receptor amplification or capture employed 5' RACE. TCRdb records Illumina NovaSeq 6000 as the sequencer. TCRdb itself trimmed the public reads at Q25 with fastp, ran MiXCR and retained productive beta chains. Every entry covers one CDR3 protein and lists the most common genes and DNA from its rows. The sample yields roughly 480,000 distinct CDR3 sequences; roughly 25% were counted once. Clones ranked in the top ten supply around 12% of the sample. The sequencing input was PBMCs or a T cell subset sorted from them (not recorded which). The receptors derive from an adult woman who had mild COVID-19 (a few samples of this study predate the infection). The sample titles of this study are shuffled in the database, so cell type and time point are left out; the donor was told from shared clones.

The chain uses TRBV12-3 or TRBV12-4 and TRBJ1-1, with D uncertain. V lost 0 bases, J lost 5 bases, and 13 bases lay in between. The CDR3 is made up of 15 amino acids. In nucleotides, the CDR3 is TGTGCCAGCAGTTTAGCGAGACTACAGAGGACTGAAGCTTTCTTT. Amino acids: CASSLARLQRTEAFF.

This chain connects TRBV5-1 to TRBJ1-1; D gene ambiguous. Germline V gene data show CDR1 as SGHRS and CDR2 as YFSETQ. V dropped 0 bases and J dropped 0 bases, with 6 bases sitting between them. This CDR3 comprises 14 residues. DNA of the CDR3: TGCGCCAGCAGCTTGGAGGCGGTGAACACTGAAGCTTTCTTT. This codes for CASSLEAVNTEAFF.

This clonotype was counted a few times. The genes are TRBV4-3 and TRBJ2-7, with a tentative D call TRBD1 (6 bases). CDR1 is LGHNA, CDR2 YSLEER, per germline. The CDR3 runs to 14 residues. V was shortened by 1 base and J by 6 bases, with 13 bases between the two germline ends. The CDR3 DNA sequence: TGCGCCAGCAGCCAAGGGAGTATAGGGGGCGAGCAGTACTTC. Its protein is CASSQGSIGGEQYF.

There are a few counts of this clonotype. This sequence joins TRBV12-3 or TRBV12-4 and TRBJ1-1; D possibly corresponds to TRBD1 (5 bases). This CDR3 is built from 13 residues. The V gene lost 10 bases and the J gene lost 1 base, with 13 bases spanning the gap. CDR3 region: CATGRQGNTEAFF. In nucleotides, the CDR3 is TGTGCCACCGGGCGGCAGGGGAACACTGAAGCTTTCTTT.

The gene calls are TRBV29-1 and TRBJ2-7; weak D call: TRBD2 (5 bases). Germline CDR1 is SQVTM and CDR2 is ANQGSEA. The CDR3 runs 13 residues. Trimming pared 6 bases from V and 2 bases from J, leaving 14 bases between. CDR3 DNA: TGCAGCGTCGAGACGGGGTCCACCTACGAGCAGTACTTC. Translating gives CSVETGSTYEQYF.

J is TRBJ2-3 and V is TRBV4-1; 11 bases fit TRBD2. V lost 3 bases to trimming and J lost 1 base; unmatched junction nucleotides: 6. CDR3 size: 17 residues. Per the germline V gene, CDR1 is MGHRA and CDR2 is YSYEKL. The chain's CDR3 is CASSQTLAGGRTDTQYF. The CDR3 nucleotides are TGCGCCAGCAGCCAGACTCTAGCGGGGGGACGCACAGATACGCAGTATTTT.

The rearrangement uses TRBV11-2 and TRBJ2-7, with D unresolved. V was trimmed by 8 bases and J by 7 bases, leaving 12 bases between them. Germline V gives CDR1 SGHAT, CDR2 FQNNGV. The CDR3 length is 11 residues. The CDR3 spells CASEDLSEQYF. The CDR3 region has the DNA TGTGCCAGCGAGGACCTATCAGAGCAGTACTTC.

A few counts support this clonotype. The chain employs TRBV7-9 and TRBJ2-1; 14 positions agree with TRBD2. The ends lost 4 bases at V and 4 bases at J; junction bases unmatched: 6. The CDR3 is 17 residues long. Germline V gives CDR1 SEHNR, CDR2 FQNEAQ (reference sequence). This CDR3 reads CASSSGLAGGGYNEQFF. Written as DNA, the CDR3 is TGTGCCAGCAGCTCTGGACTAGCGGGGGGCGGGTACAATGAGCAGTTCTTC.

The sample holds a few counts of this clonotype. The chain combines TRBV4-1 with TRBJ2-4; TRBD1 agrees at 7 bases. The CDR3 runs to 17 residues. With 2 bases clipped from V and 2 bases from J, the junction kept 9 bases outside the gene matches. CDR1 is MGHRA, CDR2 YSYEKL, per germline. In DNA form, the CDR3 reads TGCGCCAGCAGCCAATCCGGGACAGTTCTCTCCAAAAACATTCAGTACTTC. Translating it yields CASSQSGTVLSKNIQYF.

The chain employs TRBV20-1 and TRBJ1-1; D not certain. This CDR3 region has 12 residues. Trimming shortened V by 6 bases and J by 1 base, and 9 bases separated the two germline ends. Germline CDR1 DFQATT, CDR2 SNEGSKA (reference sequence). The CDR3 DNA is TGCAGTGCGGCCCAACCGAACACTGAAGCTTTCTTT. Its protein is CSAAQPNTEAFF.

This clonotype was counted between two and nine times. This chain links TRBV27 with TRBJ2-1, with D perhaps matching TRBD2 (5 bases). Germline loops: CDR1 MNHEY, CDR2 SMNVEV (reference sequence). The V end lost 5 bases, the J end lost 2 bases, and 13 bases lay between the germline ends. This CDR3 region has 15 residues. The CDR3 loop is CASSLGVVTYNEQFF. As DNA, the CDR3 is TGTGCCAGCAGTCTGGGAGTGGTGACCTACAATGAGCAGTTCTTC.

The CDR3 coding sequence is TGTGCCAGCAGCCCCAGGGGGCCGTGGTATGGCTACACCTTC. It yields the protein CASSPRGPWYGYTF. The genes are TRBV9 and TRBJ1-2; 8 nucleotides line up with TRBD1. CDR3 length: 14 amino acids. With V trimmed by 4 bases and J by 5 bases, 7 bases remained unmatched. Germline CDR1 and CDR2: SGDLS and YYNGEE.

In DNA form, the CDR3 reads TGTGCCAGCAGTTCCCACGGGGACAGAGCCTACGAGCAGTACTTC. Its protein product is CASSSHGDRAYEQYF. J is TRBJ2-7 and V is TRBV6-2 or TRBV6-3; 7 nucleotides match TRBD1. V lost 4 bases and J lost 2; bases outside the gene matches: 8. CDR1 and CDR2 from the germline V gene are MNHEY and SVGEGT. The CDR3 sequence is 15 residues long.

V gene TRBV3-1 combines with J gene TRBJ1-1; D not resolved. The V end lost 2 bases, the J end lost 1 base, and 14 bases lay between the germline ends. CDR1 is LGHDT and CDR2 is YNNKEL in the germline V gene (reference sequence). This CDR3 is built from 16 residues. CDR3 region: CASSQLGGQKNTEAFF. The CDR3 DNA sequence: TGTGCCAGCAGCCAACTTGGAGGCCAGAAGAACACTGAAGCTTTCTTT. Complete variable domain (other parts from reference TRBV3-1 and TRBJ1-1): DTAVSQTPKYLVTQMGNDKSIKCEQNLGHDTMYWYKQDSKKFLKIMFSYNNKELIINETVPNRFSPKSPDKAHLNLHINSLELGDSAVYFCASSQLGGQKNTEAFFGQGTRLTVV.

The chain is built from TRBV5-6 and TRBJ2-5; no clear D. Trimming cost V 5 bases and J 1 base, with 12 bases left between them. The CDR3 is 14 residues long. From germline, CDR1 is SGHDT and CDR2 YYEEEE. The CDR3 spells CASSRAVIQETQYF. Written as DNA, the CDR3 is TGTGCCAGCAGTCGCGCGGTCATCCAAGAGACCCAGTACTTC.

The genes are TRBV28 and TRBJ1-5, with D hard to call. The V end lost 3 bases, the J end lost 7 bases, and 10 bases lay between the germline ends. This CDR3 has 13 amino acids. CDR1 is MDHEN and CDR2 is SYDVKM in the germline V gene. CDR3 region: CASSFLVGQPQHF. Here the CDR3 DNA reads TGTGCCAGCAGTTTCCTCGTTGGACAGCCCCAGCATTTT.

V usage is TRBV5-1 and J usage is TRBJ1-2; 7 bases map to TRBD1. With 0 bases clipped from V and 3 bases from J, the junction kept 5 bases outside the gene matches. The CDR3 loop spans 15 amino acids. Germline assignment: CDR1 SGHRS and CDR2 YFSETQ. Here the CDR3 reads CASSLGWQGDYGYTF. CDR3 nucleotide sequence: TGCGCCAGCAGCTTGGGATGGCAGGGGGACTATGGCTACACCTTC.

The table lists this clonotype with a count of one. V and J are TRBV21-1 and TRBJ1-5; the table's TRBD1 call for D was not verified on the DNA. TRBV21-1 is described as a pseudogene. This CDR3 comprises 17 residues. CDR3 region: CASSKVLVRDDNQPQHF. CDR3 bases: TGTGCCAGCAGCAAAGTGCTCGTCAGGGACGACAATCAGCCCCAGCATTTT.

A few counts support this clonotype. CDR3 amino acids: CASSVGSTGGYQETQYF. The CDR3 bases are TGTGCCAGCAGCGTAGGATCAACGGGAGGGTACCAAGAGACCCAGTACTTC. The V and J genes are TRBV9 and TRBJ2-5; 8 bases agree with TRBD2. Per the germline V gene, CDR1 is SGDLS and CDR2 is YYNGEE. V was clipped by 0 bases and J by 0 bases; unmatched bases: 7. The CDR3 is made up of 17 amino acids.

The chain has TRBV6-5 and TRBJ2-5, with 15 bases matching TRBD2. The CDR3 loop spans 15 amino acids. The trim removed 4 bases at V and 5 bases at J, leaving 2 bases unmatched. Germline V CDR1 and CDR2: MNHEY, SVGAGI. CDR3 bases: TGTGCCAGCAGTTGGGGGACTAGCGGGAGGGAGACCCAGTACTTC. This translates into CASSWGTSGRETQYF.

The V and J genes are TRBV15 and TRBJ1-5; the D gene is possibly TRBD1 (5 bases). Trimming left V 0 bases short and J 3 bases short, with 18 bases between. CDR1 is LNHNV and CDR2 is YYDKDF in the germline V gene (reference sequence). The CDR3 is 18 residues long. Here the CDR3 reads CATSREGPLGEDNQPQHF. The CDR3 bases are TGTGCCACCAGCAGAGAGGGGCCCTTGGGAGAGGACAATCAGCCCCAGCATTTT.

The chain employs TRBV4-1 and TRBJ1-1; possible D gene TRBD1, 6 bases. V lost 3 bases and J 4 bases, leaving 24 bases between the germline ends. CDR1 is MGHRA and CDR2 is YSYEKL in the germline V gene. The CDR3 has 18 residues. The CDR3 loop reads CASSHPGQGRRAGTEAFF. CDR3 DNA: TGCGCCAGCAGCCACCCAGGGCAGGGGAGGAGGGCTGGCACTGAAGCTTTCTTT.

The rearrangement joins TRBV5-1 to TRBJ2-1; 11 bases are a match to TRBD2. The CDR3 has 15 residues. The germline V gene has CDR1 SGHRS and CDR2 YFSETQ. Unmatched junction bases numbered 6, after V lost 4 bases and J lost 6 bases. Here the CDR3 DNA reads TGCGCCAGCAGCCCGACTAGCGGGACCCTCAATGAGCAGTTCTTC. It specifies CASSPTSGTLNEQFF.

V gene TRBV12-3 or TRBV12-4 combines with J gene TRBJ2-7; TRBD1 aligns across 7 bases. The CDR3 totals 15 residues. V was pared by 6 bases and J by 0 bases, with 8 bases of the junction left unmatched. The CDR3 DNA reads TGTGCCAGCAGGTTTGACAGGGTGAGCTCCTACGAGCAGTACTTC. Encoded protein: CASRFDRVSSYEQYF.

The genes are TRBV29-1 and TRBJ2-1; 9 nucleotides match TRBD2. V shed 0 bases, J shed 4 bases, and the junction held 4 bases outside the gene matches. The CDR3 contains 15 residues. Germline CDR1 SQVTM, CDR2 ANQGSEA. CDR3 nucleotides: TGCAGCGTTGAAGAGGCGGGAGGGCCGTACAATGAGCAGTTCTTC. This translates into CSVEEAGGPYNEQFF.

The chain links TRBV11-3 to TRBJ2-7; 11 bases align to TRBD2. CDR3 size: 14 residues. V lost 5 bases, J lost 3 bases, and 3 bases stayed unmatched. From germline, CDR1 is SGHNT and CDR2 YENEEA. The CDR3 protein is CASSPGLADYEQYF. The CDR3 DNA reads TGTGCCAGCAGCCCGGGACTAGCGGACTACGAGCAGTACTTC.

CDR3 bases: TGTGCCAGCAGCCCGGGACAGAGAAACACTGAAGCTTTCTTT. Protein product: CASSPGQRNTEAFF. The rearrangement joins TRBV7-9 to TRBJ1-1; 7 bases fit TRBD1. The CDR3 extends over 14 amino acids. V gave up 5 bases and J gave up 2 bases; unmatched junction bases: 5. Germline CDR1 SEHNR, CDR2 FQNEAQ (reference sequence).

This clonotype appeared many times. This chain uses TRBV4-3 with TRBJ2-3, with TRBD2 matching over 8 bases. Germline V gene lookup returns CDR1 LGHNA and CDR2 YSLEER. There are 13 residues in the CDR3. V lost 6 bases and J lost 3; bases outside the gene matches: 2. The CDR3 reads CASSSGTTDTQYF. Here the CDR3 DNA reads TGCGCCAGCAGTAGCGGGACAACAGATACGCAGTATTTT.

V gene TRBV18 combines with J gene TRBJ2-1; possible D gene TRBD2, 6 bases. V lost 0 bases to trimming and J lost 4 bases, with 16 bases between them. This CDR3 comprises 17 residues. Germline V gene lookup returns CDR1 KGHSH and CDR2 LQKENI. The CDR3 protein is CASSPPGSAGSYNEQFF. DNA for the CDR3: TGTGCCAGCTCACCACCGGGAAGTGCGGGAAGTTACAATGAGCAGTTCTTC.